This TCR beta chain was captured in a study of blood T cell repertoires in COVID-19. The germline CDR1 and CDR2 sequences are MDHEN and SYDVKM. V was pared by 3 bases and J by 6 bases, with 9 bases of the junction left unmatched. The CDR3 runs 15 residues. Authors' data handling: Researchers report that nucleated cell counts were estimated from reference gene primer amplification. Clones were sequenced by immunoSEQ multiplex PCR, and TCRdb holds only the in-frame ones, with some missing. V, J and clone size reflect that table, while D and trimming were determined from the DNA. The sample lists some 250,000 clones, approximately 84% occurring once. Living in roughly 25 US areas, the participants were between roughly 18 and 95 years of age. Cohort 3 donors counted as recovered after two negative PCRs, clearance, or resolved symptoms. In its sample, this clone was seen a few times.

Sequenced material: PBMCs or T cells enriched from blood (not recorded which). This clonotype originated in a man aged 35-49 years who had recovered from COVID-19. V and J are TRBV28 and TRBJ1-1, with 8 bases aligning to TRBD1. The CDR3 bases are TGTGCCAGCAGTTTTCCGGAACAGGGGGGCCCTGAAGCTTTCTTT. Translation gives CASSFPEQGGPEAFF.